These T cell receptor beta chains were read from a single sample in a study of cytomegalovirus exposure and HLA in healthy donors. Clones were read by immunoSEQ multiplex PCR, and TCRdb kept only the in-frame ones, dropping some. The table lists 130,000 to 150,000 clones, 80% of them singletons. Sequencing input: PBMCs. These receptors all stem from a male donor in good health and CMV-seropositive. CDR3s include the opening cysteine and the closing phenylalanine or tryptophan. Fields, in order: clone size, V gene, J gene, D gene, CDR3 protein, CDR3 DNA. D genes are given only for firm matches. The size field is filled for only some rows; it gives once, few, many or a size class.

-	TRBV5-4	TRBJ1-1	-	CASSLPGSAEAFF	TGTGCCAGCAGCTTGCCGGGGTCGGCTGAAGCTTTCTTT
-	TRBV27	TRBJ2-1	TRBD2	CASSPGLAGYNEQFF	TGTGCCAGCAGTCCGGGACTAGCGGGGTACAATGAGCAGTTCTTC
-	TRBV6-5	TRBJ1-2	TRBD1	CASSYFPGTGNYGYTF	TGTGCCAGCAGTTACTTTCCCGGGACAGGGAACTATGGCTACACCTTC
once	TRBV5-4	TRBJ1-2	TRBD1	CASSSGGLYGYTF	TGTGCCAGCAGCTCAGGGGGCCTCTATGGCTACACCTTC
-	TRBV18	TRBJ2-3	TRBD1	CASSPGTGVTDTQYF	TGTGCCAGCTCGCCCGGGACAGGCGTAACAGATACGCAGTATTTT
-	TRBV18	TRBJ2-7	-	CASSYSSYEQYF	TGTGCCAGCTCTTACTCCTCCTACGAGCAGTACTTC
once	TRBV6-1	TRBJ2-3	TRBD2	CASSEAPSGGDTQYF	TGTGCCAGCAGTGAAGCCCCTAGCGGGGGCGATACGCAGTATTTT
few	TRBV6-6	TRBJ2-5	-	CATKLAQETQYF	TGTGCCACCAAACTAGCACAAGAGACCCAGTACTTC
-	TRBV6-1	TRBJ2-7	TRBD2	CASSDPRGGREQYF	TGTGCCAGCAGTGATCCGCGGGGGGGCCGCGAGCAGTACTTC
-	TRBV5-1	TRBJ2-3	-	CASSLVAVEDTQYF	TGCGCCAGCAGCTTGGTGGCAGTTGAAGATACGCAGTATTTT
-	TRBV27	TRBJ2-2	-	CASSLMGAGNTGELFF	TGTGCCAGCAGTTTAATGGGGGCAGGGAACACCGGGGAGCTGTTTTTT
-	TRBV5-1	TRBJ2-3	-	CASSLPQGGVTDTQYF	TGCGCCAGCAGCTTGCCCCAGGGCGGTGTCACAGATACGCAGTATTTT
-	TRBV7-8	TRBJ1-1	-	CASSFKGQGGDTEAFF	TGTGCCAGCAGCTTTAAGGGGCAGGGAGGAGACACTGAAGCTTTCTTT
-	TRBV10-3	TRBJ1-5	-	CAISGQGNRQPQHF	TGTGCCATCAGTGGGCAGGGGAATCGTCAGCCCCAGCATTTT
-	TRBV9	TRBJ2-1	-	CASSEYTNRLTFEQFF	TGTGCCAGCAGCGAGTACACCAACCGTTTAACGTTTGAGCAGTTCTTC
-	TRBV29-1	TRBJ2-3	TRBD1	CSARDRGLTDTQYF	TGCAGCGCCAGAGACAGGGGGTTGACAGATACGCAGTATTTT
-	TRBV7-9	TRBJ1-5	-	CASSLGAGDTDQPQHF	TGTGCCAGCAGCTTAGGGGCGGGTGACACCGATCAGCCCCAGCATTTT
-	TRBV4-3	TRBJ2-7	TRBD2	CASSPSAGGPYEQYF	TGCGCCAGCAGCCCCTCAGCGGGAGGGCCCTACGAGCAGTACTTC
-	TRBV11-2	TRBJ1-1	-	CASSLVLSGSGTEAFF	TGTGCCAGCAGCTTAGTATTGTCGGGTTCTGGGACTGAAGCTTTCTTT
-	TRBV27	TRBJ2-4	TRBD1	CASSSRQGGSIQYF	TGTGCCAGCAGTTCCAGACAGGGTGGTTCCATTCAGTACTTC
-	TRBV7-2	TRBJ1-3	-	CASSPDGLSGNTIYF	TGTGCCAGCAGCCCAGACGGACTCTCTGGAAACACCATATATTTT
-	TRBV7-6	TRBJ2-7	-	CASSLGGPYEQYF	TGTGCCAGCAGCTTGGGGGGACCCTACGAGCAGTACTTC
few	TRBV2	TRBJ2-3	TRBD2	CASGGLAVADTQYF	TGTGCCAGCGGCGGACTAGCGGTTGCAGATACGCAGTATTTT
-	TRBV9	TRBJ2-3	-	CASSVAGFGLSDTQYF	TGTGCCAGCAGCGTAGCGGGGTTTGGACTATCAGATACGCAGTATTTT
-	TRBV19	TRBJ2-7	TRBD1	CASSIGQGLDEQYF	TGTGCCAGTAGTATAGGACAGGGTCTGGACGAGCAGTACTTC
-	TRBV28	TRBJ1-5	-	CASSQRGNQPQHF	TGTGCCAGCAGTCAAAGGGGGAATCAGCCCCAGCATTTT
few	TRBV29-1	TRBJ2-5	TRBD2	CSVELAWGGETQYF	TGCAGCGTAGAACTAGCGTGGGGGGGAGAGACCCAGTACTTC
-	TRBV11-1	TRBJ2-7	-	CASSLGGVGVHEQYF	TGTGCCAGCAGCTTGGGAGGAGTGGGGGTCCACGAGCAGTACTTC
-	TRBV6-5	TRBJ2-6	TRBD1	CASSVGQGGANVLTF	TGTGCCAGCAGTGTGGGACAGGGTGGGGCCAACGTCCTGACTTTC
once	TRBV2	TRBJ2-5	-	CASSEAARTRREETQYF	TGTGCCAGCAGTGAAGCCGCCAGGACGCGCAGGGAAGAGACCCAGTACTTC
-	TRBV9	TRBJ2-7	-	CASSAAGTPVYEQYF	TGTGCCAGCAGCGCAGCCGGGACACCAGTCTACGAGCAGTACTTC
-	TRBV9	TRBJ2-1	-	CASRGGSLQWEQFF	TGTGCCAGCAGAGGCGGAAGTCTACAATGGGAGCAGTTCTTC
-	TRBV15	TRBJ2-5	TRBD2	CATSRDAGEETQYF	TGTGCCACCAGCAGAGATGCGGGAGAAGAGACCCAGTACTTC
-	TRBV5-1	TRBJ1-1	-	CASSLWGDTEAFF	TGCGCCAGCAGCTTATGGGGGGACACTGAAGCTTTCTTT
-	TRBV2	TRBJ1-1	-	CASRGQREAFF	TGTGCCAGCAGAGGACAGCGTGAAGCTTTCTTT
-	TRBV9	TRBJ2-5	-	CASSVGISWTGQYQETQYF	TGTGCCAGCAGCGTAGGAATATCGTGGACTGGTCAGTACCAAGAGACCCAGTACTTC
-	TRBV19	TRBJ1-5	-	CATTDSNQPQHF	TGTGCCACGACAGATAGCAATCAGCCCCAGCATTTT
-	TRBV19	TRBJ2-1	-	CASSMAGGDGSYNEQFF	TGTGCCAGTAGTATGGCGGGCGGCGATGGCTCTTACAATGAGCAGTTCTTC
-	TRBV19	TRBJ1-5	TRBD1	CASSTTPGGSNQPQHF	TGTGCCAGTAGTACCACCCCAGGGGGTAGCAATCAGCCCCAGCATTTT
-	TRBV11-1	TRBJ2-3	TRBD2	CASSYGLAITDTQYF	TGTGCCAGCAGCTACGGACTAGCGATCACAGATACGCAGTATTTT
-	TRBV18	TRBJ2-5	TRBD2	CASSPGSGGETQYF	TGTGCCAGCTCACCAGGAAGCGGGGGGGAGACCCAGTACTTC
-	TRBV4-1	TRBJ2-1	TRBD1	CASSLVRDRGDEQFF	TGCGCCAGCAGCCTGGTCCGGGACAGGGGCGATGAGCAGTTCTTC
-	TRBV28	TRBJ2-7	TRBD1	CASSLTGTGVYEQYF	TGTGCCAGCAGTCTCACCGGGACAGGGGTCTACGAGCAGTACTTC
-	TRBV13	TRBJ2-5	TRBD2	CASSLWTSGGYETQYF	TGTGCCAGCAGCCTCTGGACTAGCGGGGGGTATGAGACCCAGTACTTC
-	TRBV11-2	TRBJ2-7	-	CASRQGHSYEQYF	TGTGCCAGCAGACAGGGACACTCCTACGAGCAGTACTTC
-	TRBV11-2	TRBJ2-2	-	CASSPDSLNTGELFF	TGTGCCAGCAGCCCGGACAGCTTAAACACCGGGGAGCTGTTTTTT
-	TRBV7-3	TRBJ2-6	TRBD1	CASSWDRLSGANVLTF	TGTGCCAGCAGCTGGGACAGGCTCTCTGGGGCCAACGTCCTGACTTTC
-	TRBV27	TRBJ2-7	-	CASSPRGAAYEQYF	TGTGCCAGCAGTCCCCGCGGGGCGGCCTACGAGCAGTACTTC
-	TRBV4-1	TRBJ1-1	-	CASSQDQTENTEAFF	TGCGCCAGCAGCCAAGATCAGACAGAAAACACTGAAGCTTTCTTT
-	TRBV19	TRBJ2-1	TRBD2	CASSAASGSHNEQFF	TGTGCCAGTAGTGCGGCTAGCGGGAGCCACAATGAGCAGTTCTTC
-	TRBV5-1	TRBJ1-3	TRBD1	CASRKGQGPTGNTIYF	TGCGCCAGCAGGAAGGGACAGGGGCCCACTGGAAACACCATATATTTT
-	TRBV7-9	TRBJ2-1	-	CASSLVQVRQFF	TGTGCCAGCAGCTTAGTTCAGGTGAGGCAGTTCTTC
-	TRBV18	TRBJ1-3	-	CASSPPQGSSGNTIYF	TGTGCCAGCTCACCACCCCAGGGCAGCTCTGGAAACACCATATATTTT